This is a list of T cell receptor beta chains from one sample in a study of T cells in Graves' hyperthyroidism and ophthalmopathy. One entry per CDR3 protein, called by TCRdb with MiXCR from the multiplex PCR reads. This table holds a few hundred thousand distinct CDR3 sequences, less than 20% found once. The sequenced material came from blood. These receptors were taken from a young woman with Graves' hyperthyroidism. The CDR3 runs from the conserved cysteine through the conserved F or W. The order of the fields is clone size, V gene, D gene, J gene, CDR3 protein, CDR3 DNA. The D gene is left open where the match is weak. Expanded clones are given a class, and other clones once, few, many or no size at all.

few,TRBV11-1,NA,TRBJ1-1,CASSFRGGRAEAFF,TGTGCCAGCAGTTTCCGGGGGGGACGGGCTGAAGCTTTCTTT
NA,TRBV5-5,TRBD1,TRBJ1-1,CASSTGQVSNTEAFF,TGTGCCAGCAGCACCGGACAGGTCAGCAACACTGAAGCTTTCTTT
NA,TRBV20-1,TRBD2,TRBJ2-1,CSAREVIAGVAYNEQFF,TGCAGTGCTAGAGAAGTTATAGCGGGAGTCGCCTACAATGAGCAGTTCTTC
many,TRBV7-2,TRBD2,TRBJ2-1,CASSRWASGRSYNEQFF,TGTGCCAGCAGCCGTTGGGCTAGCGGGAGATCCTACAATGAGCAGTTCTTC
NA,TRBV7-2,NA,TRBJ2-3,CASSPLFGRDTQYF,TGTGCCAGCAGCCCACTTTTCGGGAGAGATACGCAATATTTT
many,TRBV6-1,NA,TRBJ1-5,CASSTRGHSNQPQHF,TGTGCCAGCAGTACTCGGGGTCATAGCAATCAGCCCCAGCATTTT
few,TRBV6-1,TRBD2,TRBJ2-6,CASSALTTGLVRLAGANVLTF,TGTGCCAGCAGCGCCCTGACGACTGGACTAGTCCGCCTAGCGGGGGCCAACGTCCTGACTTTC
many,TRBV7-6,TRBD2,TRBJ2-1,CASSREGAGVSYNEQFF,TGTGCCAGCAGTAGAGAGGGTGCGGGAGTTTCCTACAATGAGCAGTTCTTC
NA,TRBV24-1,NA,TRBJ1-2,CATSDLRYGYTF,TGTGCCACCAGTGATTTACGCTATGGCTACACCTTC
many,TRBV3-1,NA,TRBJ1-5,CASSHSPVGLNQPQHF,TGTGCCAGCAGCCATTCCCCCGTCGGGCTCAATCAGCCCCAGCATTTT
many,TRBV11-3,NA,TRBJ2-3,CASSASDTQYF,TGTGCCAGCAGCGCATCAGATACGCAGTATTTT
many,TRBV9,NA,TRBJ1-2,CASSPRLQGSYGYTF,TGTGCCAGCAGCCCCCGCCTACAGGGTTCCTATGGCTACACCTTC
NA,TRBV19,TRBD2,TRBJ2-1,CATKLLSGSSYNEQFF,TGTGCCACTAAATTACTCAGCGGGAGCTCCTACAATGAGCAGTTCTTC
many,TRBV5-1,NA,TRBJ1-1,CASRFGTMNTEAFF,TGCGCCAGCAGATTTGGCACAATGAACACTGAAGCTTTCTTT
few,TRBV29-1,NA,TRBJ2-7,CSVRFVPYEQYF,TGCAGCGTTAGGTTCGTCCCCTACGAGCAGTACTTC
NA,TRBV20-1,TRBD2,TRBJ2-5,CSARDLAGAQETQYF,TGCAGTGCTAGAGACCTAGCGGGAGCCCAAGAGACCCAGTACTTC
few,TRBV19,NA,TRBJ1-5,CASSINAPQGAQHF,TGTGCCAGTAGTATAAACGCGCCGCAAGGAGCCCAGCATTTT
NA,TRBV5-1,NA,TRBJ2-2,CASSLFPGNTGELFF,TGCGCCAGCAGCTTGTTCCCAGGTAACACCGGGGAGCTGTTTTTT
NA,TRBV6-1,TRBD1,TRBJ1-2,CASSNLPGQAVGYTF,TGTGCCAGCAGTAATCTACCGGGACAGGCTGTTGGCTACACCTTC
few,TRBV7-9,NA,TRBJ2-1,CASSRTLTSLNHEQFF,TGTGCCAGCAGCCGGACATTAACCTCCCTTAACCATGAGCAGTTCTTC
NA,TRBV20-1,TRBD1,TRBJ1-1,CSAGTDEAFF,TGCAGTGCGGGGACAGATGAAGCTTTCTTT
many,TRBV5-1,TRBD1,TRBJ1-1,CASSLAPRDSWTEAFF,TGCGCCAGCAGCTTGGCCCCGCGGGACAGTTGGACTGAAGCTTTCTTT
NA,TRBV27,NA,TRBJ2-7,CASSPLGLARSYEQYF,TGTGCCAGCAGTCCCTTGGGGCTAGCGAGATCCTACGAGCAGTACTTC
NA,TRBV12-3/TRBV12-4,TRBD2,TRBJ2-1,CASSGGAGGSSDEQFF,TGTGCCAGCAGTGGGGGAGCGGGAGGCAGTTCGGATGAGCAGTTCTTC
many,TRBV20-1,TRBD2,TRBJ2-1,CSARVGLPRGNEQFF,TGCAGTGCTAGAGTGGGACTACCCCGAGGTAATGAGCAGTTCTTC
many,TRBV12-3/TRBV12-4,NA,TRBJ2-3,CATGAVSTDTQYF,TGTGCCACGGGAGCAGTCAGCACAGATACGCAGTATTTT
NA,TRBV5-1,NA,TRBJ2-4,CASSSETVNTQYF,TGCGCCAGCAGCTCGGAGACCGTAAACACTCAGTACTTC